This T cell receptor (beta chain) was sequenced during a study of T cells after yellow fever vaccination. TCRdb re-derived calls from the 5' RACE reads in MiXCR, one entry per CDR3 protein. The sample holds roughly 310,000 distinct CDR3 sequences; 8.7% are singletons and the top ten take roughly 18%. The ends were cut back, 3 bases at V and 3 bases at J, with 9 bases in the middle. Germline values: CDR1 MDHEN, CDR2 SYDVKM. The length of the CDR3 is 14 residues. The source was PBMCs, collected on the day of the first yellow fever vaccination. The V call is TRBV28, the J call TRBJ1-5; D uncertain. The receptor's source is a man younger than 35 who received the YFV17D yellow fever vaccine. CDR3 sequence (DNA): TGTGCCAGCAGTTTGTCGGACTACAATCAGCCCCAGCATTTT. Translation gives CASSLSDYNQPQHF.